The source of this T cell receptor beta chain is a study of blood T cell repertoires in COVID-19. For the study at large: Material from acute and convalescent COVID-19 was sourced from the United States, Italy and Spain. Sources were T cells, B-cell-depleted T cells, or PBMCs; the material itself was cDNA or gDNA.

Germline CDR1 MNHNY, CDR2 SVGAGI (reference sequence). V was pared by 5 bases and J by 6 bases, with 9 bases of the junction left unmatched. This CDR3 comprises 15 residues. In the original workflow: Researchers report that nucleated cell counts were estimated from reference gene primer amplification. Libraries were prepared by immunoSEQ multiplex PCR; TCRdb keeps only in-frame clonotypes and omits some of them. For V, J and clone size, that table is used; D and trimming come from the DNA. The repertoire holds about 110,000 clones, with about nine tenths as singletons. Sequenced input: peripheral blood. The source of this sequence is a human donor in a cohort sampled during active COVID-19. The chain joins TRBV6-6 to TRBJ1-5, with 8 nucleotides matching TRBD1. CDR3 nucleotide sequence: TGTGCCAGCAGTGAGGACAGGGTAGGGGGTCAGCCCCAGCATTTT. It encodes CASSEDRVGGQPQHF.